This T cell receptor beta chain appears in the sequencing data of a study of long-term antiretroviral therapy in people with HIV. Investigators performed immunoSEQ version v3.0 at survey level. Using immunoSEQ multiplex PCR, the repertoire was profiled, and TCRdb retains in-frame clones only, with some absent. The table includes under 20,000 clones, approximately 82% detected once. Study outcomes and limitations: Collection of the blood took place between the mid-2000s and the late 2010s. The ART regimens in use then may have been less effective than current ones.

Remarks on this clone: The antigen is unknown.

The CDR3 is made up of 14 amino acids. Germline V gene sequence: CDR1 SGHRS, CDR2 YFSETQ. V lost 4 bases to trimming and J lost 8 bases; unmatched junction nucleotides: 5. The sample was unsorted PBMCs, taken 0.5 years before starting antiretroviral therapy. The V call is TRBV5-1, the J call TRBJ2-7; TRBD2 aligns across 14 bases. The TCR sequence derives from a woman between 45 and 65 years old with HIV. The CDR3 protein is CASSPGLAGAKQYV. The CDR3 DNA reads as TGCGCCAGCAGCCCGGGACTAGCGGGGGCCAAGCAGTACGTC.